These T cell receptor beta chains were read from a single sample in a study of shared clonotypes between healthy human individuals. The data were produced by immunoSEQ multiplex PCR, yet TCRdb's version contains in-frame clones alone and is incomplete. The sample includes about 2.3 million clones, 85% to 95% of them seen just once. Sequences were obtained from naive CD4+ T cells from PBMCs. Source of these receptors: a young man in good health. Some clones in this sample may be carry-over from other donors' samples. CDR3s include the opening cysteine and the closing phenylalanine or tryptophan. A D gene is named only where the DNA matches it firmly. Rows give clone size only sometimes, using once, few, many, or a class for an expanded clone.

>TRBV18|-|TRBJ2-7|TRBD2
TGTGCCAGCTCACCACCGAGTAGCGGGAGGGTGCAGTACTTC
CASSPPSSGRVQYF
>TRBV7-2|-|TRBJ2-1|-
TGTGCCAGCGGTGGGGGGGACAAGCCCAATGAGCAGTTCTTC
CASGGGDKPNEQFF
>TRBV29-1|-|TRBJ2-3|TRBD1
TGCAGCGTACCCGGACAGGGGGGAACAGATACGCAGTATTTT
CSVPGQGGTDTQYF
>TRBV6-5|-|TRBJ2-2|-
TGTGCCAGCAGGACGGGCCCTCAACCCGGGGAGCTGTTTTTT
CASRTGPQPGELFF
>TRBV4-1|-|TRBJ1-2|TRBD1
TGCGCCAGCAGCCAAGAAGACAGGGCCTATGGCTACACCTTC
CASSQEDRAYGYTF
>TRBV7-9|-|TRBJ1-6|TRBD1
TGTGCCAGCAGCTTCTCAGGGGGCAATTCACCCCTCCACTTT
CASSFSGGNSPLHF
>TRBV6-5|-|TRBJ2-5|-
TGTGCCAGCAGCCGAACCCGTGGCGGGGAGACCCAGTACTTC
CASSRTRGGETQYF
>TRBV2|-|TRBJ2-5|-
TGTGCCAGCAGTGCGTCGGAGACCCAGTACTTC
CASSASETQYF
>TRBV4-2|-|TRBJ2-6|-
TGTGCCAGCAGCCCGTGGGACGGGAGCTCTGGGGCCAACGTCCTGACTTTC
CASSPWDGSSGANVLTF
>TRBV10-2|-|TRBJ2-1|TRBD2
TGCGCCAGCAGCGAACCGGGACTAGCGGCTTGGGGGCAGTTCTTC
CASSEPGLAAWGQFF
>TRBV29-1|few|TRBJ1-1|TRBD1
TGCAGCGTCGTGACAGGGCAAATCGGGCAAGCTTTCTTT
CSVVTGQIGQAFF
>TRBV7-8|-|TRBJ2-5|-
TGTGCCAGCAGCTTCGACCGATCCCTAGAGACCCAGTACTTC
CASSFDRSLETQYF
>TRBV2|-|TRBJ1-2|-
TGTGCCAGCAGTGAACGGGGTTACTATGGCTACACCTTC
CASSERGYYGYTF
>TRBV4-3|once|TRBJ2-1|TRBD2
TGCGCCAGCAGCCTAGGACTAGCGGGAGTGGATGAGCAGTTCTTC
CASSLGLAGVDEQFF
>TRBV5-1|few|TRBJ2-2|-
TGCGCCAGCAACGGGGGTCTCGGAGGAATGGAGCTGTTTTTT
CASNGGLGGMELFF
>TRBV6-1|-|TRBJ1-1|-
TGTGCCAGCAGTGAAGTACGGGGGGGGGACACTGAAGCTTTCTTT
CASSEVRGGDTEAFF
>TRBV28|-|TRBJ1-5|-
TGTGCCACCAATAAGGGATGGGTGTATAGCAATCAGCCCCAGCATTTT
CATNKGWVYSNQPQHF
>TRBV5-1|-|TRBJ1-3|TRBD1
TGCGCCAGCAGCACGACAGGGGACTACTCTGGAAACACCATATATTTT
CASSTTGDYSGNTIYF
>TRBV7-9|-|TRBJ1-1|-
TGTGCCAGCCACGAACTGGGCTTAGGTGGCACTGAAGCTTTCTTT
CASHELGLGGTEAFF
>TRBV19|few|TRBJ1-1|TRBD1
TGTGCCAGTAGCAGGGGGGGCACTGAAGCTTTCTTT
CASSRGGTEAFF
>TRBV28|-|TRBJ1-1|-
TGTGCCAGCAATATACGGGGTTACACTGAAGCTTTCTTT
CASNIRGYTEAFF
>TRBV5-6|-|TRBJ2-1|-
TGTGCCAGCAGCCTCGGGGAGAGCTACAATGAGCAGTTCTTC
CASSLGESYNEQFF
>TRBV27|-|TRBJ2-3|-
TGTGCCAGCGGTTTGGGAGTAAGTACGCAGTATTTT
CASGLGVSTQYF
>TRBV7-9|few|TRBJ1-1|TRBD1
TGTGCCAGCAGCTCAGGACAGGATACTGAAGCTTTCTTT
CASSSGQDTEAFF